The table lists the clone carrying this T cell receptor beta chain with a few counts. The germline CDR1 and CDR2 sequences are PRHDT and FYEKMQ (reference sequence). The length of the CDR3 is 16 residues. V lost 0 bases and J lost 5; bases outside the gene matches: 8. This specimen comes from a study of T-cell memory formation after mild COVID-19. TCRdb called the 5' RACE reads again in MiXCR, with one record for every CDR3 protein. In the table there are under 150,000 distinct CDR3 sequences, about 24% of which are singletons. The sample was PBMCs or a T cell subset sorted from them (not recorded which). The rearrangement uses TRBV13 and TRBJ2-7; TRBD2 matches 9 bases. The TCR originated in a man aged 18-30 years who had mild COVID-19 (a few samples of this study predate the infection). Cell type and time point are not known. CDR3 coding DNA: TGTGCCAGCAGCTTAGGAAGCGGGGGGAACTACGACGAGCAGTACTTC. As protein: CASSLGSGGNYDEQYF. Together with reference TRBV13 and TRBJ2-7, the CDR3 gives the full variable domain: AAGVIQSPRHLIKEKRETATLKCYPIPRHDTVYWYQQGPGQDPQFLISFYEKMQSDKGSIPDRFSAQQFSDYHSELNMSSLELGDSALYFCASSLGSGGNYDEQYFGPGTRLTVT.